The clone carrying this T cell receptor beta chain occurred many times. The sample originates from a study of early T cells in non-severe SARS-CoV-2 infection. The CDR3 is 12 amino acids. V was pared by 7 bases and J by 8 bases, with 14 bases between. The germline gives CDR1 DFQATT, CDR2 SNEGSKA (reference sequence). TCRdb fed the 5' RACE reads into MiXCR, producing one record per CDR3 protein. The profile shows tens of thousands of distinct CDR3 sequences, around 13% of them singletons. This TCR was sampled from an adult who was a healthcare worker with PCR-confirmed SARS-CoV-2 infection or an uninfected control (not recorded which). Sequenced here: whole blood, sampled at baseline. This chain uses TRBV20-1 with TRBJ1-4; D is possibly TRBD1 (5 bases). This CDR3 is CSVSGSGEKLFF. CDR3 in DNA: TGCAGTGTCTCAGGGTCAGGCGAAAAACTGTTTTTT.